These 29 T cell receptor beta chains were sequenced from one sample in a study of cytomegalovirus exposure and HLA in healthy donors. 13 Jbeta primers and 60 Vbeta primers were used for the PCR. Clones were read by immunoSEQ multiplex PCR, and TCRdb kept only the in-frame ones, dropping some. The sample has 95,000 to 150,000 clones; less than 65% are singletons. The source material was PBMCs. The source is a man aged 35 to 55 in good health and CMV-seropositive.

This chain links TRBV13 with TRBJ2-4, with 7 bases that match TRBD2. Trimming at V came to 0 bases and at J to 7 bases, leaving 3 bases not matched to a gene. The length of the CDR3 is 14 residues. In germline, CDR1 is PRHDT, CDR2 FYEKMQ (reference sequence). The CDR3 DNA reads TGTGCCAGCAGCTTAGGGCGGGGGTCGAACATTCAGTACTTC. This sequence encodes CASSLGRGSNIQYF. Filled out from reference TRBV13 and TRBJ2-4, the complete variable domain reads AAGVIQSPRHLIKEKRETATLKCYPIPRHDTVYWYQQGPGQDPQFLISFYEKMQSDKGSIPDRFSAQQFSDYHSELNMSSLELGDSALYFCASSLGRGSNIQYFGAGTRLSVL.

This clone was detected a few times. V gene TRBV4-3 combines with J gene TRBJ2-7; D perhaps matches TRBD2 (5 bases). Between the trimmed V and J ends, which lost 6 bases and 0 bases, there was a span of 21 bases. The CDR3 runs 17 residues. The germline CDR1 and CDR2 sequences are LGHNA and YSLEER. The DNA for the CDR3 is TGCGCCAGCAGTCAGCAGAGCGGCCCTACGAGCTCCTACGAGCAGTACTTC. This codes for CASSQQSGPTSSYEQYF.

V is TRBV15 and J is TRBJ2-7, with TRBD1 matching 11 bases. Germline CDR1 reads LNHNV; CDR2 reads YYDKDF (reference sequence). The CDR3 sequence is 15 residues long. The V segment lost 3 bases and the J segment 4 bases; nucleotides outside the gene matches: 5. The CDR3, as DNA: TGTGCCACCAGCAGCCCTGGACAGGGGGCTTACGAGCAGTACTTC. This sequence encodes CATSSPGQGAYEQYF.

This clone was counted at least ten times. The chain has TRBV5-6 and TRBJ2-5, with 8 positions matching TRBD2. The CDR3 sequence is 14 residues long. V lost 5 bases and J lost 0; bases outside the gene matches: 3. Germline V gene lookup returns CDR1 SGHDT and CDR2 YYEEEE. For the CDR3, the DNA is TGTGCCAGCAGACTAGCGGTTTACCAAGAGACCCAGTACTTC. It encodes CASRLAVYQETQYF.

V usage is TRBV7-9 and J usage is TRBJ2-7; TRBD2 matches 9 bases. The CDR3 has 15 amino acids. Germline lookup yields CDR1 SEHNR and CDR2 FQNEAQ (reference sequence). Trimming took 4 bases from V and 0 from J; bases not matched to a gene: 4. The CDR3 DNA is TGTGCCAGCAGCTCCCAGACTAGCGGCTCCTACGAGCAGTACTTC. Protein: CASSSQTSGSYEQYF.

The V gene is TRBV28, the J gene TRBJ2-3; maybe TRBD1 (6 bases). CDR3 length: 14 amino acids. In germline, CDR1 is MDHEN, CDR2 SYDVKM. The V and J ends lost 6 bases and 4 bases respectively, with 14 bases between them. CDR3 in amino acids: CASRSGQLSDTQYF. For the CDR3, the DNA is TGTGCCAGCAGGAGCGGACAGCTCTCAGATACGCAGTATTTT.

The V call is TRBV18, the J call TRBJ1-5; D gene unclear. CDR1 KGHSH and CDR2 LQKENI come from the germline V gene. CDR3 length: 15 residues. V was cut by 3 bases and J by 0 bases, with 9 bases left in between. CDR3 residues: CASSPEAGSNQPQHF. In DNA, the CDR3 is TGTGCCAGCTCACCCGAGGCGGGTAGCAATCAGCCCCAGCATTTT.

The rearrangement joins TRBV4-2 to TRBJ2-1; TRBD2 agrees at 13 bases. Germline V gives CDR1 LGHNA, CDR2 YNFKEQ. The V gene end was trimmed by 0 bases and the J gene end by 7 bases; junction bases not matched to a gene: 15. The CDR3 extends over 20 amino acids. The CDR3 bases are TGTGCCAGCAGCCAAGACAACGGGGCGGGACTAGCGGGGATTAGGAATGAGCAGTTCTTC. Protein sequence: CASSQDNGAGLAGIRNEQFF.

V gene TRBV6-7 combines with J gene TRBJ2-3; 8 nucleotides align to TRBD2. TRBV6-7 is noted as an ORF with a role that remains uncertain. There are 16 residues in the CDR3. V was clipped by 4 bases and J by 6 bases; unmatched bases: 12. The DNA of the CDR3 is TGTGCCAGCAGTTCGCCCTGGACTAGCACTTTCGATACGCAGTATTTT. The encoded protein is CASSSPWTSTFDTQYF.

This clone has more than one count but fewer than ten. The rearrangement uses TRBV5-1 and TRBJ1-4, with 10 bases fitting TRBD1. Germline CDR1 and CDR2: SGHRS and YFSETQ. This CDR3 is 15 amino acids long. Trimming removed 0 bases from V and 7 bases from J; junction bases left unmatched: 3. In DNA, the CDR3 is TGCGCCAGCAGCTTGGCTGGGACAGGGGCTGAAAAACTGTTTTTT. As protein: CASSLAGTGAEKLFF.

J is TRBJ2-7 and V is TRBV9; TRBD1 aligns across 7 bases. The length of the CDR3 is 16 residues. With 4 bases clipped from V and 3 bases from J, the junction kept 13 bases outside the gene matches. Germline values: CDR1 SGDLS, CDR2 YYNGEE. The DNA of the CDR3 is TGTGCCAGCAGCCCCGGGACAGCCGATTTTCACTACGAGCAGTACTTC. This sequence encodes CASSPGTADFHYEQYF.

The rearrangement joins TRBV7-2 to TRBJ1-1; D gene uncertain. Germline CDR1 reads SGHTA; CDR2 reads FQGNSA. The CDR3 covers 14 residues. Trimming removed 3 bases at V and 4 bases at J, with 12 bases between. The CDR3 DNA reads TGTGCCAGCAGCTTTCTCAGGACTTCCACTGAAGCTTTCTTT. This codes for CASSFLRTSTEAFF.

The chain carries TRBV7-9 and TRBJ2-5, with D hard to call. Deletions cut 2 bases from V and 7 bases from J, with 11 bases between. The germline V gene encodes CDR1 SEHNR and CDR2 FQNEAQ (reference sequence). The CDR3 runs to 13 residues. The CDR3 reads CASSLIGFGTQYF. The CDR3 DNA reads TGTGCCAGCAGCTTAATCGGGTTTGGGACCCAGTACTTC.

The chain combines TRBV2 with TRBJ2-5; no reliable D call. This CDR3 region has 15 residues. V lost 2 bases and J 2 bases, leaving 12 bases between the germline ends. The germline CDR1 and CDR2 sequences are SNHLY and FYNNEI. The CDR3 sequence is CASSESNQVQETQYF. CDR3 DNA sequence: TGTGCCAGCAGTGAATCCAATCAGGTACAAGAGACCCAGTACTTC. The full variable domain, rest sourced from reference TRBV2 and TRBJ2-5, is EPEVTQTPSHQVTQMGQEVILRCVPISNHLYFYWYRQILGQKVEFLVSFYNNEISEKSEIFDDQFSVERPDGSNFTLKIRSTKLEDSAMYFCASSESNQVQETQYFGPGTRLLVL.

V gene TRBV11-2 combines with J gene TRBJ2-1; no definite D call. Germline CDR1 is SGHAT and CDR2 is FQNNGV. CDR3 length: 12 amino acids. The V gene lost 4 bases and the J gene lost 8 bases, with 9 bases spanning the gap. Written as DNA, the CDR3 is TGTGCCAGCAGCTCGCGCCCCCATGAGCAGTTCTTC. Translation: CASSSRPHEQFF. Based on the CDR3 plus reference TRBV11-2 and TRBJ2-1, the full variable domain is EAGVAQSPRYKIIEKRQSVAFWCNPISGHATLYWYQQILGQGPKLLIQFQNNGVVDDSQLPKDRFSAERLKGVDSTLKIQPAKLEDSAVYLCASSSRPHEQFFGPGTRLTVL.

This clone occurred once. J is TRBJ1-1 and V is TRBV18; D is unresolved. The CDR3 runs to 12 residues. The germline gives CDR1 KGHSH, CDR2 LQKENI. V lost 3 bases and J lost 12, with 14 bases in between. The CDR3 region has the DNA TGTGCCAGCTCACCCCGGGATTTGGGGACTTTCTTT. Its protein product is CASSPRDLGTFF.

This clone was detected a few times. V and J are TRBV10-3 and TRBJ2-5; a weak D match, TRBD1 (5 bases). The CDR3 loop spans 15 amino acids. Trimming removed 0 bases at V and 5 bases at J, with 13 bases between. Germline CDR1 ENHRY, CDR2 SYGVKD. CDR3 sequence: CAISESSGARETQYF. The CDR3 coding sequence is TGTGCCATCAGTGAGTCGAGTGGGGCGCGGGAGACCCAGTACTTC.

This clone was counted a few times. The same CDR3 also results from other DNA sequences found in this sample. The chain has TRBV7-9 and TRBJ2-7; 7 nucleotides line up with TRBD1. Germline assignment: CDR1 SEHNR and CDR2 FQNEAQ (reference sequence). V was pared by 6 bases and J by 3 bases, with 11 bases of the junction left unmatched. The CDR3 spans 15 residues. CDR3 nucleotides: TGTGCCAGCAGTTCGGTTCGGGACAGCAGCTACGAGCAGTACTTC. It specifies CASSSVRDSSYEQYF. The variable domain in full, completed from reference TRBV7-9 and TRBJ2-7, reads DTGVSQNPRHKITKRGQNVTFRCDPISEHNRLYWYRQTLGQGPEFLTYFQNEAQLEKSRLLSDRFSAERPKGSFSTLEIQRTEQGDSAMYLCASSSVRDSSYEQYFGPGTRLTVT.

The gene calls are TRBV7-3 and TRBJ2-3, with TRBD2 matching 7 bases. The CDR3 totals 14 residues. Trimming removed 5 bases from V and 1 base from J; junction bases left unmatched: 3. Germline lookup yields CDR1 SGHTA and CDR2 FQGTGA. This chain's CDR3 is CASSGLGGTDTQYF. The DNA of the CDR3 is TGTGCCAGCAGCGGACTAGGAGGCACAGATACGCAGTATTTT.

The chain carries TRBV6-5 and TRBJ2-3; 8 nucleotides match TRBD1. Germline CDR1 is MNHEY and CDR2 is SVGAGI. This CDR3 contains 14 residues. With V trimmed by 2 bases and J by 4 bases, 2 bases remained unmatched. CDR3 residues: CASSYDRGADTQYF. CDR3 coding DNA: TGTGCCAGCAGTTACGACAGGGGAGCAGATACGCAGTATTTT.

V is TRBV29-1 and J is TRBJ2-7; TRBD2 is a possible D gene (6 bases). Germline CDR1 reads SQVTM; CDR2 reads ANQGSEA. This CDR3 is 11 amino acids long. Trimming cost V 7 bases and J 1 base, with 8 bases left between them. CDR3 region: CSGGGSYEQYF. CDR3 in DNA: TGCAGCGGTGGGGGGTCCTACGAGCAGTACTTC.

The CDR3 is CAISESNRDRGEQYF. The CDR3 coding sequence is TGTGCCATCAGTGAGTCTAACAGGGACAGAGGCGAGCAGTACTTC. V is TRBV10-3 and J is TRBJ2-7; 7 bases map to TRBD1. V gave up 0 bases and J gave up 6 bases; unmatched junction bases: 8. This CDR3 has 15 residues. Germline V gene sequence: CDR1 ENHRY, CDR2 SYGVKD.

Worth noting for this clone: In the same sample, other DNA sequences code for this CDR3. The chain employs TRBV19 and TRBJ1-4, with D tentatively TRBD1 (6 bases). This CDR3 is 14 amino acids long. Germline V gene data show CDR1 as LNHDA and CDR2 as SQIVND (reference sequence). Trimming cost V 3 bases and J 7 bases, with 12 bases left between them. CDR3 amino acids: CASSMGQGSEKLFF. As DNA, the CDR3 is TGTGCCAGTAGTATGGGCCAGGGGAGTGAAAAACTGTTTTTT.

This clone was observed once. V and J are TRBV4-2 and TRBJ1-3; 7 nucleotides line up with TRBD1. CDR1 LGHNA and CDR2 YNFKEQ come from the germline V gene. J gave up 0 bases and V 0 bases, and 2 bases lay outside the gene matches. CDR3 length: 16 amino acids. This CDR3 reads CASSQDGDSSGNTIYF. The CDR3 DNA reads as TGTGCCAGCAGCCAAGATGGGGACAGCTCTGGAAACACCATATATTTT.

The chain links TRBV28 to TRBJ2-7, with 11 bases fitting TRBD2. Unmatched junction bases numbered 5, after V lost 1 base and J lost 6 bases. Germline V gene data show CDR1 as MDHEN and CDR2 as SYDVKM. The CDR3 length is 15 residues. In DNA, the CDR3 is TGTGCCAGCAGTTTATTGGCTAGCGGGAGGATCGAGCAGTACTTC. It specifies CASSLLASGRIEQYF.

The rearrangement joins TRBV5-1 to TRBJ2-2; D remains ambiguous. Deletions cut 0 bases from V and 3 bases from J, with 12 bases between. Germline lookup yields CDR1 SGHRS and CDR2 YFSETQ. The CDR3 loop spans 16 amino acids. The CDR3 loop reads CASSLDSPKYTGELFF. The CDR3, as DNA: TGCGCCAGCAGCTTGGACAGCCCGAAATACACCGGGGAGCTGTTTTTT.

This clone was counted a few times. The rearrangement links TRBV27 to TRBJ2-1; TRBD2 aligns across 10 bases. Germline V gives CDR1 MNHEY, CDR2 SMNVEV (reference sequence). V was clipped by 5 bases and J by 6 bases; unmatched bases: 16. The CDR3 sequence is 18 residues long. As DNA, the CDR3 is TGTGCCAGCAGTCCCTTTCTTACCGGGACTAGCGACGTCAATGAGCAGTTCTTC. Translation gives CASSPFLTGTSDVNEQFF.

The chain has TRBV4-1 and TRBJ2-1; a possible D gene is TRBD1 (6 bases). The V gene lost 1 base and the J gene lost 6 bases, with 16 bases spanning the gap. This CDR3 spans 16 amino acids. Germline V gene lookup returns CDR1 MGHRA and CDR2 YSYEKL. The CDR3 reads CASSQAPGAISNEQFF. The CDR3 DNA is TGCGCCAGCAGCCAAGCTCCAGGGGCGATTTCCAATGAGCAGTTCTTC.

V gene TRBV15 combines with J gene TRBJ1-1, with D tentatively TRBD1 (6 bases). From germline, CDR1 is LNHNV and CDR2 YYDKDF (reference sequence). This CDR3 has 12 amino acids. V was cut by 4 bases and J by 5 bases, with 8 bases left in between. CDR3 region: CATSTGATEAFF. The CDR3 bases are TGTGCCACCAGCACAGGGGCAACTGAAGCTTTCTTT.